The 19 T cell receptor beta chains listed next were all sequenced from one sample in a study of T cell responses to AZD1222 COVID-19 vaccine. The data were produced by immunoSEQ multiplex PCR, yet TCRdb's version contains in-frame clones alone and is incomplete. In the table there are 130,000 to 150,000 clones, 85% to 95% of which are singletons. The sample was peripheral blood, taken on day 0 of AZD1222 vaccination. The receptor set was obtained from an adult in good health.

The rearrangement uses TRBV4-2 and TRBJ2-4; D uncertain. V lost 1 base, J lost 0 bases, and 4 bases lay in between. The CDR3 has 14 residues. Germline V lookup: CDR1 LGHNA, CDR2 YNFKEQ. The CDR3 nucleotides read TGTGCCAGCAGCCAAGTACTAGCCAAAAACATTCAGTACTTC. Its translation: CASSQVLAKNIQYF.

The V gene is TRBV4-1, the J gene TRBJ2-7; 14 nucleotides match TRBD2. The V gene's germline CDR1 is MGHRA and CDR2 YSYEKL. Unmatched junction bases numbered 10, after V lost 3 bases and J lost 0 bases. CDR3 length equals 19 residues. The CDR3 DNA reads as TGCGCCAGCAGCCACCCTGGACTAGCGGGAGGCCCTAGCTCCTACGAGCAGTACTTC. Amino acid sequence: CASSHPGLAGGPSSYEQYF.

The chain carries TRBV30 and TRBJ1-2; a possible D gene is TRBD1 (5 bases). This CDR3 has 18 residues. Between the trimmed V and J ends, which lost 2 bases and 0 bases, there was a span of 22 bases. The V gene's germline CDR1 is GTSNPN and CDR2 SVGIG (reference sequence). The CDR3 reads CAWSPPPQGLGSNYGYTF. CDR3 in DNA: TGTGCCTGGAGTCCACCCCCGCAGGGACTGGGGTCTAACTATGGCTACACCTTC.

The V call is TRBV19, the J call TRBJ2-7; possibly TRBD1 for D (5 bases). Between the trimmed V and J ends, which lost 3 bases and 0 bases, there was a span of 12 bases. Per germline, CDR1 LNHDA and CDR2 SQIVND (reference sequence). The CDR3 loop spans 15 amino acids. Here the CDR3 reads CASSMQGWGSYEQYF. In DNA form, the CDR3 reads TGTGCCAGTAGTATGCAGGGTTGGGGCTCCTACGAGCAGTACTTC.

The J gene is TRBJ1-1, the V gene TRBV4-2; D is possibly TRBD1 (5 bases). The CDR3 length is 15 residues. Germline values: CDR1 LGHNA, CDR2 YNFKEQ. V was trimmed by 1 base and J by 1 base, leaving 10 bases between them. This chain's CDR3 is CASSQAGGTNTEAFF. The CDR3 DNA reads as TGTGCCAGCAGCCAAGCCGGGGGGACGAACACTGAAGCTTTCTTT.

Here the CDR3 reads CASSLGTGGYTF. Here the CDR3 DNA reads TGTGCCAGCAGTTTAGGTACGGGAGGCTACACCTTC. The chain uses TRBV28 and TRBJ1-2, with no clear D. The CDR3 consists of 12 residues. CDR1 and CDR2 (germline): MDHEN, SYDVKM. V lost 2 bases and J lost 8, with 9 bases in between.

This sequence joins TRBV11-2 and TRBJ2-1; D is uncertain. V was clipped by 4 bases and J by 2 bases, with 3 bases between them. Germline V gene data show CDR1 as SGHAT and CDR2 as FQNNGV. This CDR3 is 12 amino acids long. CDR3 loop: CASSSTYNEQFF. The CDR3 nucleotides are TGTGCCAGCAGCTCCACCTACAATGAGCAGTTCTTC.

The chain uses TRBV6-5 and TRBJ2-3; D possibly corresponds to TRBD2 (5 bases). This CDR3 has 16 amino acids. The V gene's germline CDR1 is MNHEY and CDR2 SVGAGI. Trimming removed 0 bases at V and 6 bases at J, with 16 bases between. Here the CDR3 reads CASSYSRVGGSDTQYF. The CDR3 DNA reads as TGTGCCAGCAGTTACTCGAGGGTTGGTGGGTCCGATACGCAGTATTTT.

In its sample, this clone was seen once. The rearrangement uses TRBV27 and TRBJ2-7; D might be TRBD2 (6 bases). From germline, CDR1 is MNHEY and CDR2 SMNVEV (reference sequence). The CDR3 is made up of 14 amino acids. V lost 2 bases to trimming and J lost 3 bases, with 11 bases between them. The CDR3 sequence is CASSLGLGGYEQYF. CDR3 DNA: TGTGCCAGCAGTTTAGGTCTGGGGGGCTACGAGCAGTACTTC.

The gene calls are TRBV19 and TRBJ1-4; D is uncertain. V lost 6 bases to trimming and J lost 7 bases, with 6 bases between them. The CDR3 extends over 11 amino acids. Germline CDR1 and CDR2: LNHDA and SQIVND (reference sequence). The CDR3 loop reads CASSISEKLFF. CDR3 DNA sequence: TGTGCCAGTAGCATTTCTGAAAAACTGTTTTTT.

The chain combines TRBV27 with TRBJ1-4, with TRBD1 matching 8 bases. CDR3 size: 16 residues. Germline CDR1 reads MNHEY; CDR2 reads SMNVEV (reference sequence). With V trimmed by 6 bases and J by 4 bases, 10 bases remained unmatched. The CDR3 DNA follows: TGTGCCAGCAGCCGGACAGGGAGCGACGTTAATGAAAAACTGTTTTTT. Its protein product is CASSRTGSDVNEKLFF.

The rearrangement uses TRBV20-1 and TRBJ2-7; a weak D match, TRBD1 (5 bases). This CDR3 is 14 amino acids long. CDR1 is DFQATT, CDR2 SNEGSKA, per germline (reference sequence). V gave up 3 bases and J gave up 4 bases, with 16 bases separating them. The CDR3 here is CSASAVGKGYEQYF. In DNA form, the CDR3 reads TGCAGTGCTAGTGCGGTAGGGAAGGGGTACGAGCAGTACTTC.

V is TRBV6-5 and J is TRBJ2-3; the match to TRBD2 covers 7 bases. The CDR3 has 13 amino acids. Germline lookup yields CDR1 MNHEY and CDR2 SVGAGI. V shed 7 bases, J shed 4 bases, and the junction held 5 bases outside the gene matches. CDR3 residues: CASNERGSDTQYF. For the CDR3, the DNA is TGTGCCAGCAACGAGCGGGGCTCAGATACGCAGTATTTT.

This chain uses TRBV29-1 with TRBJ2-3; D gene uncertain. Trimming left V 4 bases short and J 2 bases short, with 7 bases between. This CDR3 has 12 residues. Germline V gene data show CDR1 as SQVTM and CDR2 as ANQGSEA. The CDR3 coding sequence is TGCAGCGTTGGTACTGCCACAGATACGCAGTATTTT. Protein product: CSVGTATDTQYF.

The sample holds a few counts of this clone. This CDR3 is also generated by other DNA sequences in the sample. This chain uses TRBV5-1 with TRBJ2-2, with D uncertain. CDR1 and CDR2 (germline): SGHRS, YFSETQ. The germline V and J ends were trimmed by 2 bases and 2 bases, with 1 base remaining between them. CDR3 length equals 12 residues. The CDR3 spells CASSFNTGELFF. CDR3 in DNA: TGCGCCAGCAGCTTCAACACCGGGGAGCTGTTTTTT.

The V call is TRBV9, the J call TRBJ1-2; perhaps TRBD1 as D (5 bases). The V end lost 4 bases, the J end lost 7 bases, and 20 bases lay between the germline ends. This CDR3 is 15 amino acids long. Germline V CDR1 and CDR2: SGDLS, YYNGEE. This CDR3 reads CASSSAGTLAGGYTF. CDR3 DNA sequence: TGTGCCAGCAGCTCTGCCGGGACCCTGGCAGGTGGCTACACCTTC.

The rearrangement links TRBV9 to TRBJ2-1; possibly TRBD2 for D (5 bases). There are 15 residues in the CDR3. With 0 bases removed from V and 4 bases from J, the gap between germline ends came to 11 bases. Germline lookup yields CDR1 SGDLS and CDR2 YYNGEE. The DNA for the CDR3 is TGTGCCAGCAGCGTAGGAAGGACTGATTACAATGAGCAGTTCTTC. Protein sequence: CASSVGRTDYNEQFF.

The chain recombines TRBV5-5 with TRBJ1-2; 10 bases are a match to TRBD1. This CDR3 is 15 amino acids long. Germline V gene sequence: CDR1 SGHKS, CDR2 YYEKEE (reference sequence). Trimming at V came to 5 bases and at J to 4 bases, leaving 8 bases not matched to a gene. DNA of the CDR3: TGTGCCAGCAGAACCGGGACAGGGGTTGGCTATGGCTACACCTTC. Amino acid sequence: CASRTGTGVGYGYTF.

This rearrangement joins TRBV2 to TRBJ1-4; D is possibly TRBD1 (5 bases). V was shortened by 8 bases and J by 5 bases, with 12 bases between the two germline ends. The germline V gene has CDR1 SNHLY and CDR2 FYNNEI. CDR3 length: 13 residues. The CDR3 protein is CASEDSRNEKLFF. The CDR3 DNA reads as TGTGCCAGCGAAGACAGCAGAAATGAAAAACTGTTTTTT.